This TCR beta chain was observed in a study of T cells in Graves' hyperthyroidism and ophthalmopathy (dated by TCRdb to the late 2010s). Broadly, across the study: Peripheral blood was collected at initial diagnosis, before any treatment. The paper describes TCR Vbeta CDR3 sequencing of 135 peripheral blood samples, made up of some 42 ophthalmopathy patients, around 78 hyperthyroidism patients and 17 progressor patients. Once sampling was done, hyperthyroidism patients were given methimazole at a starting dose of 30 mg daily, whereas ophthalmopathy patients were given high-dose intravenous methylprednisolone. The 90 to 100 discovery patients were randomly divided into training and test sets at a 7:3 ratio. The study also compared thyroid tissue and blood T-cell repertoires from roughly six Graves' hyperthyroidism patients. To identify TCR V-J signatures that set the groups apart, the researchers used a discovery cohort of roughly 100 patients, made up of 40 to 45 with Graves' ophthalmopathy and about 60 with stable Graves' hyperthyroidism. Prospective prediction of ophthalmopathy was tested in an independent validation cohort consisting of some 18 hyperthyroidism patients and approximately 16 patients who later progressed to ophthalmopathy. Results the study describes overall, beyond this receptor: A model built on a 13 V-J signature distinguished ophthalmopathy from stable hyperthyroidism, reaching 87.88% sensitivity and 81.08% specificity in cross-validation and 80%/75% in testing. In validation, the model predicted progression to ophthalmopathy with approximately 69% sensitivity and roughly 72% specificity, a median of 6.5 months before onset. No statistical method was used to fix the sample size in advance, and group allocation was not hidden from the investigators. Most expanded thyroid clonotypes (frequency above 0.001) were also detected in blood, suggesting blood repertoires may reflect thyroid immune responses.

The TCR beta CDR3 regions were amplified from the RNA transcripts. A first-round RT-PCR of the TCR CDR3 used the HTBI primer set with the Qiagen OneStep RT-PCR kit. Libraries were constructed in a second round of multiplex PCR, after which size selection and purification were carried out. Sequencing of the libraries was done on an Illumina HiSeq2000 using paired-end 100 bp reads. The published analysis was carried out like this. Raw data were processed with SOAPnuke, discarding reads with adapters, uncalled bases, mean Phred below 15, or no exact constant-primer or identifier match. COPE v1.2.5 was used to merge the high-quality paired reads, and each unique nucleotide sequence was defined as a clonotype. MiTCR v1.1 was used to align clonotypes to the IMGT TRBV, TRBD and TRBJ reference segments. Analysis was restricted to V-J combinations with a frequency above 0.0001, which covered over 98% of repertoires. The TCS score was defined as F50 (clonal expansion) divided by E x V (chaos), with BLOSUM62-based TCRdist calculated between CDR3 peptides within each V-J. Welch's t-statistics and random forest reduced just over 500 V-J features to 13, which were used in a naive Bayes classifier (R e1071). TCRdb reran the public reads through fastp at Q25 and MiXCR, keeping productive beta chains. When rows share a CDR3 protein, they turn into one entry using the most common DNA and genes. TCRdb, rather than the study authors, made the V and J calls. The sample includes about 380,000 distinct CDR3 sequences, with roughly 15% observed a single time. The biggest ten clones account for around a fifth of the sample.

About this clonotype: Its cognate antigen has yet to be identified. Per-base qualities were not stored, and no clone one base away is much larger.

Moderately to severely active disease, a Clinical Activity Score of at least 3, a NOSPECS grade of at least 4, and a duration under 3 months were present in ophthalmopathy patients. Exclusion was applied to patients with uncontrolled infections, other autoimmune diseases, pregnancy or lactation. Diagnoses relied on clinical symptoms, serum thyroxine and TRAb, thyroid ultrasound and orbital computed tomography. PBMCs were separated from under 12 ml of fresh peripheral blood using Ficoll-Paque density gradient centrifugation. Trizol reagent was used to extract total RNA, and RNA quality was then checked on an Agilent 2100 Bioanalyzer. From the cysteine up to the phenylalanine, the CDR3 has a length of 15 residues. Only the CDR3 DNA stays, 45 bases, in frame from base 1. Based on the germline V gene, the CDR1 and CDR2 sequences are SGDLS and YYNGEE. V loses 0 bases, J loses 6 bases, and the germline ends lie 10 bases apart.

Specimen: blood. The sequence was obtained from a woman in her twenties or thirties with Graves' ophthalmopathy. Here the chain combines TRBV9 and TRBJ1-6, with the D gene call left open. This receptor carries the CDR3 CASSVVGDFNSPLHF. The bases read TGTGCCAGCAGCGTAGTTGGAGATTTTAATTCACCCCTCCACTTT.